The present T cell receptor (beta chain) was sequenced within a study of blood T cell repertoires in COVID-19. Study in general: From the United States, Italy and Spain came samples of acute and convalescent COVID-19. Nucleic acid was either cDNA or gDNA, and it came from T cells, B-cell-depleted T cells, or PBMCs.

The CDR3 loop spans 13 amino acids. CDR1 and CDR2 from the germline V gene are LGHDT and YNNKEL (reference sequence). J lost 6 bases, V lost 6 bases, and 2 bases had no gene match. Original processing notes: Researchers report that nucleated cell counts were estimated from reference gene primer amplification. The protocol was immunoSEQ multiplex PCR, while the TCRdb copy is restricted to in-frame clones and leaves out a portion. V, J and clone size derive from that table, while D and trimming were established from the DNA sequence. The table lists over 200,000 clones, roughly 86% of them singletons. The source of this sequence is a woman aged 25 to 39 who had recovered from COVID-19. Sequenced: peripheral blood. V usage is TRBV3-1 (or the pseudogene TRBV3-2) and J usage is TRBJ2-2; 9 bases align to TRBD1. The chain's CDR3 is CASRRTGAGELFF. Written as DNA, the CDR3 is TGTGCCAGCAGGCGGACAGGGGCCGGGGAGCTGTTTTTT.